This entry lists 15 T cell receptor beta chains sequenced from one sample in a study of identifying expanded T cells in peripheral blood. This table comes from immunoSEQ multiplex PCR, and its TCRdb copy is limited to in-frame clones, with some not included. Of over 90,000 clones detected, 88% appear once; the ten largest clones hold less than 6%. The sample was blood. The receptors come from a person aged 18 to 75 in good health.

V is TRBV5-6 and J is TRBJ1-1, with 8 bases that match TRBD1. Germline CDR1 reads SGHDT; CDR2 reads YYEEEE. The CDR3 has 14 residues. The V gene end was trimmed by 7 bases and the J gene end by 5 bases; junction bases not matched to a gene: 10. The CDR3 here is CASRKTGARTEAFF. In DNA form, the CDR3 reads TGTGCCAGCCGCAAGACAGGGGCCAGGACTGAAGCTTTCTTT. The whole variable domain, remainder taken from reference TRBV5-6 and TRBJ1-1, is DAGVTQSPTHLIKTRGQQVTLRCSPKSGHDTVSWYQQALGQGPQFIFQYYEEEERQRGNFPDRFSGHQFPNYSSELNVNALLLGDSALYLCASRKTGARTEAFFGQGTRLTVV.

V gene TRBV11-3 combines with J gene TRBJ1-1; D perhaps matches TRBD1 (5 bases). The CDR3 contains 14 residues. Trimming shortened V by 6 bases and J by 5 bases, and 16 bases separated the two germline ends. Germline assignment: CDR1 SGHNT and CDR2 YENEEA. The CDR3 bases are TGTGCCAGCAGGCTGAGGGGTACTGGAACTGAAGCTTTCTTT. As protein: CASRLRGTGTEAFF.

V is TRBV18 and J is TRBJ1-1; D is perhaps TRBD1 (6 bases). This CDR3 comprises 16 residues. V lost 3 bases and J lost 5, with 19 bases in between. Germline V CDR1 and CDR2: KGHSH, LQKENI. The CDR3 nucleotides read TGTGCCAGCTCACCTAACCCCAGGGGTGGTGGGACTGAAGCTTTCTTT. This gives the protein CASSPNPRGGGTEAFF.

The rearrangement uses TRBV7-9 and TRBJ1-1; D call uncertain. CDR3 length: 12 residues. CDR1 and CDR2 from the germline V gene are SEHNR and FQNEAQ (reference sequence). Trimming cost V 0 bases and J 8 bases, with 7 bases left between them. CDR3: CASSLATREAFF. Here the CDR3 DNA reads TGTGCCAGCAGCTTAGCCACCCGGGAAGCTTTCTTT.

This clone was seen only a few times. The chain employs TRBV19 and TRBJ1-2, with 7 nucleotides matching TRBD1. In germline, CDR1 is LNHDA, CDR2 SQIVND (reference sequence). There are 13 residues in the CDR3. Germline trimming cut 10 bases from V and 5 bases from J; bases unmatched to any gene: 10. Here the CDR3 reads CATIGQEDYGYTF. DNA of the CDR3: TGTGCCACAATCGGACAGGAGGATTATGGCTACACCTTC.

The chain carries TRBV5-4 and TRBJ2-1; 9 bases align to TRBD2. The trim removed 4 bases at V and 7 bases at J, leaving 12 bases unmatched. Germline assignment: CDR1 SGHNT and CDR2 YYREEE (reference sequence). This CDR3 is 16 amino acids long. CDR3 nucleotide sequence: TGTGCCAGCAGCGGGGGACTAGCTTTATCCTTGAATGAGCAGTTCTTC. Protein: CASSGGLALSLNEQFF. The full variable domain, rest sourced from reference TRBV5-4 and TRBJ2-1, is ETGVTQSPTHLIKTRGQQVTLRCSSQSGHNTVSWYQQALGQGPQFIFQYYREEENGRGNFPPRFSGLQFPNYSSELNVNALELDDSALYLCASSGGLALSLNEQFFGPGTRLTVL.

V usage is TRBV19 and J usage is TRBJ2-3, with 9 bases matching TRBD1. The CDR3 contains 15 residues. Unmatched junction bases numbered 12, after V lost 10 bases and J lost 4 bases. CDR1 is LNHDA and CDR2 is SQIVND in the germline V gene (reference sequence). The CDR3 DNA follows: TGTGCCACGAACCGGGGGGACAGGGATGCAGATACGCAGTATTTT. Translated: CATNRGDRDADTQYF.

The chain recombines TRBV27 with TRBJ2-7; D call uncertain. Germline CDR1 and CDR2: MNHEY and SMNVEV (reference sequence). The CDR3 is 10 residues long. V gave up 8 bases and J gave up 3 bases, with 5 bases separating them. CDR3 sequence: CASGFYEQYF. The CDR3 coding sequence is TGTGCCAGCGGGTTCTACGAGCAGTACTTC.

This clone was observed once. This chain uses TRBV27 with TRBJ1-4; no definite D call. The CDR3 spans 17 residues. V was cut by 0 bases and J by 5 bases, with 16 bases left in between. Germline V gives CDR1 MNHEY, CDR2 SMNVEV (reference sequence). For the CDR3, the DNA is TGTGCCAGCAGTTTATCGGTCTACTTCGCCCGGAATGAAAAACTGTTTTTT. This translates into CASSLSVYFARNEKLFF.

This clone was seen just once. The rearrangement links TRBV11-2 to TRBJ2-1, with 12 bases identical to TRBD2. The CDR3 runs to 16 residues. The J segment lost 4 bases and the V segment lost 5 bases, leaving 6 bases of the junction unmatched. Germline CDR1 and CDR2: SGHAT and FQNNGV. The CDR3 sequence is CASSTGLAGNYNEQFF. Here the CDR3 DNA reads TGTGCCAGCAGCACTGGACTAGCGGGGAATTACAATGAGCAGTTCTTC.

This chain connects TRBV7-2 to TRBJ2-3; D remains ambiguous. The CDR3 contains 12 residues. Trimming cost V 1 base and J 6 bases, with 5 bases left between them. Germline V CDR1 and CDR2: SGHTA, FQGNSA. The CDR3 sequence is CASSLVRDTQYF. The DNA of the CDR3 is TGTGCCAGCAGCTTAGTAAGGGATACGCAGTATTTT.

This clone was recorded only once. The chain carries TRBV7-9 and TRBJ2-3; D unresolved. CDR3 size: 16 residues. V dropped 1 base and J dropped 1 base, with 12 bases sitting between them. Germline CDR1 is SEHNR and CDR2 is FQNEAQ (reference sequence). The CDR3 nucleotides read TGTGCCAGCAGCTTAGGAAGGTCACTTCGCACAGATACGCAGTATTTT. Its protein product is CASSLGRSLRTDTQYF.

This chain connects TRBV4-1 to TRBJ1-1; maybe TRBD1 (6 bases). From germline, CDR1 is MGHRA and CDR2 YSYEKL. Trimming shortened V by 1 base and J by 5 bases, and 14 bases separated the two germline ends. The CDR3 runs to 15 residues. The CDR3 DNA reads TGCGCCAGCAGCCAAGCGGAGGGGCAGGGGACTGAAGCTTTCTTT. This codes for CASSQAEGQGTEAFF.

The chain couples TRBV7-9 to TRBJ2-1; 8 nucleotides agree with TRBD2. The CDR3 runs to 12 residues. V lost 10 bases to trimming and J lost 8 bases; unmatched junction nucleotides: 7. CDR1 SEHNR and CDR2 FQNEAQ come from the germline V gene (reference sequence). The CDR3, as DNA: TGTGCCACCGGGAGGGCGGGGTATGAGCAGTTCTTC. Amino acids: CATGRAGYEQFF.

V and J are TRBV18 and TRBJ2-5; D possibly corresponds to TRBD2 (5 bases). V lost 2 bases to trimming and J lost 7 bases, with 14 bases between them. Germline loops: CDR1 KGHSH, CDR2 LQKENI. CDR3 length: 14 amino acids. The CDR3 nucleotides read TGTGCCAGCTCACCAGTAACTGTTCGGGGGACCCAGTACTTC. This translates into CASSPVTVRGTQYF.